The clone carrying this TCR beta chain was picked up a small number of times. Its target is not known. MiXCR, applied by TCRdb to the RT-PCR reads, yields one record per CDR3 protein. The repertoire holds some 520,000 distinct CDR3 sequences, with approximately 16% as singletons. The data stem from a study of response to subunit inactivated influenza vaccine. Study-level results: T cells newly recruited by each seasonal influenza vaccination are few, the authors suggested.

Germline loops: CDR1 SNHLY, CDR2 FYNNEI. The CDR3 extends over 13 amino acids. V was clipped by 8 bases and J by 0 bases; unmatched bases: 1. The genes are TRBV2 and TRBJ2-1, with 7 positions matching TRBD2. The receptor was derived from a man between 50 and 75 years old who received an inactivated influenza vaccine. Specimen: CD4+ T cells sorted from PBMCs, collected around 25 months after vaccination. The CDR3 sequence is CASGGDSYNEQFF. CDR3 sequence (DNA): TGTGCCAGCGGGGGGGACTCCTACAATGAGCAGTTCTTC.